This T cell receptor (beta chain) was sequenced during a study of T cells in Graves' hyperthyroidism and ophthalmopathy. The study's findings and limits: In the blood, most expanded thyroid clonotypes above 0.001 appeared as well.

Researchers amplified the TCR beta CDR3 regions from RNA transcripts. With the HTBI primer set, the TCR CDR3 went through a first round of RT-PCR. TCRdb itself ran the multiplex PCR reads through MiXCR, one entry per CDR3 protein. The table includes hundreds of thousands of distinct CDR3 sequences, approximately 14% detected once. In this sample, this clonotype turned up a few times. Its antigen is as yet unknown. The V segment lost 6 bases and the J segment 2 bases; nucleotides outside the gene matches: 7. The CDR3 contains 15 residues. This sequence was found in a man between 18 and 29 years old with Graves' ophthalmopathy. Sample: blood. V and J are TRBV12-3 or TRBV12-4 and TRBJ2-1; 7 bases fit TRBD2. The CDR3 sequence: CASSPGEGTYNEQFF. As DNA, the CDR3 is TGTGCCAGCAGCCCCGGGGAGGGGACCTACAATGAGCAGTTCTTC.